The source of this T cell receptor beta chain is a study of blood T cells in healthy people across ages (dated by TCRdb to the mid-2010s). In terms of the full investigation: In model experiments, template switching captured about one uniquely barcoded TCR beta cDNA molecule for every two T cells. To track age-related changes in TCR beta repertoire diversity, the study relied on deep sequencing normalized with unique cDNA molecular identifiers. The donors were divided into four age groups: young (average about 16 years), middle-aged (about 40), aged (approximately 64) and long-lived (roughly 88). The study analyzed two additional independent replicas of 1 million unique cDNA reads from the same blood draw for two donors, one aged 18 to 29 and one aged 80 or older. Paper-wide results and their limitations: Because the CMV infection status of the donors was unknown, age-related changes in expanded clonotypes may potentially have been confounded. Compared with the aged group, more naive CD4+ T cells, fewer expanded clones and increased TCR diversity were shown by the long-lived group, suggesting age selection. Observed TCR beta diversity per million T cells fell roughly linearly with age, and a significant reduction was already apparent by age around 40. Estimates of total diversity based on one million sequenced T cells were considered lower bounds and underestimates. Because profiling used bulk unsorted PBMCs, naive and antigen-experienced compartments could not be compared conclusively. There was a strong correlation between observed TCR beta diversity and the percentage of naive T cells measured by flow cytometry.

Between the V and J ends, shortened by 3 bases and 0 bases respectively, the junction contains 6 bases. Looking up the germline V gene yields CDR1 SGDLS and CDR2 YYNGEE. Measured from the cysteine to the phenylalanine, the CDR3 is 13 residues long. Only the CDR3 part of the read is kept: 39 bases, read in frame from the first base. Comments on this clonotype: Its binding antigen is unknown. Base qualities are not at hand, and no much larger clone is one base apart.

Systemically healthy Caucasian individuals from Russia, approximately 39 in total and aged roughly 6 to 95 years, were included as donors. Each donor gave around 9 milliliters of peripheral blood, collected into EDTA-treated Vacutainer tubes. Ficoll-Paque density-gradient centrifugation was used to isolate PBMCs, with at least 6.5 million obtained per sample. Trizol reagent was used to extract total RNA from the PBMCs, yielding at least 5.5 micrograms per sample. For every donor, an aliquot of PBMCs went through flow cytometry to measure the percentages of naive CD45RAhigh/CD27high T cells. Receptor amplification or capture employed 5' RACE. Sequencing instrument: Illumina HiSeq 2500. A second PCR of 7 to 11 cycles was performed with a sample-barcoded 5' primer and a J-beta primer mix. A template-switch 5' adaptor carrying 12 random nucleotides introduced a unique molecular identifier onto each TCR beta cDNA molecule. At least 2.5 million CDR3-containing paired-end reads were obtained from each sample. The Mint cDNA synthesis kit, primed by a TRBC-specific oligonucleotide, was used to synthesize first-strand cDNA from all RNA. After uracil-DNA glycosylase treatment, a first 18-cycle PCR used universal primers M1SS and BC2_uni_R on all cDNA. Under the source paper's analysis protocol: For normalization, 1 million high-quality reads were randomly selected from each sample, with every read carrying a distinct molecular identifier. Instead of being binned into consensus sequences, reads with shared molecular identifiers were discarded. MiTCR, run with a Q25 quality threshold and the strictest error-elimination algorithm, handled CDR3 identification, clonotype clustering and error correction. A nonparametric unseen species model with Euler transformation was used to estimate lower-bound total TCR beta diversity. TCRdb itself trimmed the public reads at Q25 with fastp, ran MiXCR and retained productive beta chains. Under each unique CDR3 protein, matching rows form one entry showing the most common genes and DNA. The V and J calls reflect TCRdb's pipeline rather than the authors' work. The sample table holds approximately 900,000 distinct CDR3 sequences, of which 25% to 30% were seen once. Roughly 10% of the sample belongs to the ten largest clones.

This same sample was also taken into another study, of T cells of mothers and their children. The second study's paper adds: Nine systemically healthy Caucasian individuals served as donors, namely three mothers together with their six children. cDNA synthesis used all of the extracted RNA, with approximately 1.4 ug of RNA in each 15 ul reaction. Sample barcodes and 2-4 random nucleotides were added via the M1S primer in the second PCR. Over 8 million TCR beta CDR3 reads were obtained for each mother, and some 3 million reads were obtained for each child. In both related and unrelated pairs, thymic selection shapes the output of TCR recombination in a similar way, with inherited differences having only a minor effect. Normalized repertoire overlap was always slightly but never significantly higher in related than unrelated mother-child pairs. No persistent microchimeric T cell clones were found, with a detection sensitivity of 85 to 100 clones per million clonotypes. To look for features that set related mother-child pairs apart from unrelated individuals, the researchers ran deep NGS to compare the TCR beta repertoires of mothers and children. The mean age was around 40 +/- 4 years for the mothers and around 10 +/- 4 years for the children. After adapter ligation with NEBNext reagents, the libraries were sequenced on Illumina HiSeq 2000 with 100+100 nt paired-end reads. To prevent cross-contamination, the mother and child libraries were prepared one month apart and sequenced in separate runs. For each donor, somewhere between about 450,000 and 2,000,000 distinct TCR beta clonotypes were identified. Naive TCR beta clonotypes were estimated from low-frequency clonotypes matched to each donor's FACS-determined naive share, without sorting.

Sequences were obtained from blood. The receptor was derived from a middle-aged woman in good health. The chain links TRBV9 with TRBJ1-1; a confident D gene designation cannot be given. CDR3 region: CASSDDLNTEAFF. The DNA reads TGTGCCAGCAGCGACGACCTGAACACTGAAGCTTTCTTT. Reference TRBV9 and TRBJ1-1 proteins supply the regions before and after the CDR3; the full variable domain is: DSGVTQTPKHLITATGQRVTLRCSPRSGDLSVYWYQQSLDQGLQFLIQYYNGEERAKGNILERFSAQQFPDLHSELNLSSLELGDSALYFCASSDDLNTEAFFGQGTRLTVV.